This TCR beta chain was sequenced in a study of blood T cell repertoires in COVID-19. Study-wide background: Sites in the United States, Italy and Spain provided acute and convalescent COVID-19 samples.

The assay was immunoSEQ multiplex PCR, and TCRdb's table has in-frame clones only and misses some. This table holds approximately 480,000 clones, 75% to 90% found once. CDR3 size: 13 residues. CDR1 is ENHRY, CDR2 SYGVKD, per germline. V was pared by 5 bases and J by 5 bases, with 12 bases between. The sequence derives from a woman younger than 35 who had recovered from COVID-19. The chain couples TRBV10-3 to TRBJ2-5, with a possible D match to TRBD1 (5 bases). Sequencing input: PBMCs or T cells enriched from blood (not recorded which). The CDR3 loop reads CAISSGLMETQYF. In DNA form, the CDR3 reads TGTGCCATCAGTTCAGGGTTGATGGAGACCCAGTACTTC.